This T cell receptor beta chain was recorded in a study of shared clonotypes between healthy human individuals. This clone came up once. This CDR3 comprises 15 residues. Germline V gives CDR1 SGHRS, CDR2 YFSETQ. The V and J ends lost 1 base and 1 base respectively, with 11 bases between them. Here immunoSEQ multiplex PCR was the method, and the copy in TCRdb shows in-frame clones only, minus some. The table has some 2,500,000 clones, roughly 90% seen once. This receptor was identified in a man younger than 35 in good health. Some clones in this sample may be carry-over from other donors' samples. Sequencing was performed on naive CD4+ T cells from PBMCs. Sample subset: CD45RA+ positively selected. The rearrangement links TRBV5-1 to TRBJ1-1; no firm D call. The CDR3 region has the DNA TGCGCCAGCAGCTTGATTGGGAACTCGAACACTGAAGCTTTCTTT. The encoded protein is CASSLIGNSNTEAFF.